One and the same sample provided the 5 T cell receptor beta chains below, sequenced in a study of shared clonotypes between healthy human individuals. Measured with immunoSEQ multiplex PCR; TCRdb has only the in-frame clones, and not every one. The sample includes 200,000 to 250,000 clones, 60% to 70% of them seen just once. Input material: memory CD4+ T cells sorted from blood. Subset reported: CD45RA-negative fraction. These receptors were collected from a man aged 30 to 39 in good health.

The V call is TRBV5-1, the J call TRBJ2-5, with 7 nucleotides matching TRBD1. Germline lookup yields CDR1 SGHRS and CDR2 YFSETQ. The CDR3 totals 15 residues. The trim removed 7 bases at V and 4 bases at J, leaving 13 bases unmatched. The CDR3: CASWTTGFEGETQYF. The CDR3 DNA reads TGCGCCAGCTGGACGACAGGGTTTGAAGGAGAGACCCAGTACTTC.

The CDR3 bases are TGTGCCAGCAGCCAAGATCTTACAGGGCTCACAGATACGCAGTATTTT. Translated: CASSQDLTGLTDTQYF. The chain recombines TRBV4-2 with TRBJ2-3; D is possibly TRBD1 (6 bases). Germline V lookup: CDR1 LGHNA, CDR2 YNFKEQ. The ends were cut back, 0 bases at V and 2 bases at J, with 12 bases in the middle. The CDR3 sequence is 16 residues long.

This clone was seen only once. The rearrangement links TRBV5-1 to TRBJ1-1; 7 bases line up with TRBD1. The CDR3 has 17 amino acids. CDR1 SGHRS and CDR2 YFSETQ come from the germline V gene. Germline trimming cut 2 bases from V and 0 bases from J; bases unmatched to any gene: 10. The CDR3 protein is CASSFRHRGPLNTEAFF. Here the CDR3 DNA reads TGCGCCAGCAGCTTTCGGCACAGGGGCCCCCTGAACACTGAAGCTTTCTTT.

This clone has a single count. The chain uses TRBV5-6 and TRBJ1-2; TRBD1 matches at 7 bases. CDR3 length: 16 amino acids. Losses at the gene ends were 4 bases for V and 4 bases for J; bases not matched to a gene: 13. The V gene's germline CDR1 is SGHDT and CDR2 YYEEEE. As DNA, the CDR3 is TGTGCCAGCAGCAGGTGGCCATCCTGGGACAGCTATGGCTACACCTTC. It encodes CASSRWPSWDSYGYTF.

This chain connects TRBV9 to TRBJ2-2; no clear D. Germline assignment: CDR1 SGDLS and CDR2 YYNGEE. The CDR3 consists of 16 residues. V lost 3 bases and J 2 bases, leaving 14 bases between the germline ends. CDR3 loop: CASSALLLANTGELFF. In DNA, the CDR3 is TGTGCCAGCAGCGCTCTCCTCCTCGCTAACACCGGGGAGCTGTTTTTT.